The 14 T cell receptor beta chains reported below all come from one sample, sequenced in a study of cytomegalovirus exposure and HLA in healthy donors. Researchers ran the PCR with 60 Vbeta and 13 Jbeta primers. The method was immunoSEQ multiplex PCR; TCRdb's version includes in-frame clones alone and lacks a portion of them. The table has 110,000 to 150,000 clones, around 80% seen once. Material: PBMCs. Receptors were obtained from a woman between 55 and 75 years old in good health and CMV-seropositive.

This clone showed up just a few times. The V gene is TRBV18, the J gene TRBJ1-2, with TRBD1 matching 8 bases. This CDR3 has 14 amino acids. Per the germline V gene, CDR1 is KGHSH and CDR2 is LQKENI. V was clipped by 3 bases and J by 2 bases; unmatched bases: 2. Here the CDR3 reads CASSPWTGNYGYTF. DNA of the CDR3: TGTGCCAGCTCACCTTGGACAGGGAACTATGGCTACACCTTC.

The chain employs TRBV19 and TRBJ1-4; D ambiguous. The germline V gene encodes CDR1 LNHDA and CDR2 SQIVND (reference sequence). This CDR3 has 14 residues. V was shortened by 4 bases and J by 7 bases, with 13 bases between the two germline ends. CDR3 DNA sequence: TGTGCCAGTAGTAGGTTAGGAGGAGGTGAAAAACTGTTTTTT. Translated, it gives CASSRLGGGEKLFF.

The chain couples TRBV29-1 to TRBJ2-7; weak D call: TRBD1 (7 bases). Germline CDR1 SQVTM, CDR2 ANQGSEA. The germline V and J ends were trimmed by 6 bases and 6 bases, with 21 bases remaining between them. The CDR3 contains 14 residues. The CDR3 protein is CSVGRTGLEGEQYF. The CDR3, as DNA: TGCAGCGTGGGAAGGACAGGACTGGAGGGCGAGCAGTACTTC.

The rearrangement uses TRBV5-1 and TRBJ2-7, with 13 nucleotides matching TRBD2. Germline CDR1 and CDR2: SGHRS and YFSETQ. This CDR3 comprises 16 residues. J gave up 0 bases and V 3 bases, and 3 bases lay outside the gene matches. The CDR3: CASSSLAGGGSYEQYF. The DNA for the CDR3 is TGCGCCAGCAGCTCACTAGCGGGAGGGGGCTCCTACGAGCAGTACTTC.

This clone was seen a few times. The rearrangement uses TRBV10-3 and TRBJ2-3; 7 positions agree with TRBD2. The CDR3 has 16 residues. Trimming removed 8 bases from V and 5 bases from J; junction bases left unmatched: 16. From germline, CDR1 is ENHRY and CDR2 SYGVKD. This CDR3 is CAIGPGRGRSGDTQYF. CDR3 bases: TGTGCCATCGGACCAGGTCGCGGGAGATCTGGAGATACGCAGTATTTT.

CDR3: CASSHSGSRDEQFF. The CDR3, as DNA: TGTGCCAGCAGCCATAGCGGGAGTCGGGATGAGCAGTTCTTC. V is TRBV5-4 and J is TRBJ2-1, with 9 bases identical to TRBD2. Germline assignment: CDR1 SGHNT and CDR2 YYREEE (reference sequence). This CDR3 spans 14 amino acids. Trimming removed 4 bases from V and 8 bases from J; junction bases left unmatched: 7.

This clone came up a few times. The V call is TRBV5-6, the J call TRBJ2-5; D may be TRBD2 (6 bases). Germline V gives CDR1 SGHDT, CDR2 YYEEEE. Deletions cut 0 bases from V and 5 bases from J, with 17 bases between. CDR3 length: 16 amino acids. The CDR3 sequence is CASSLAAGPGPETQYF. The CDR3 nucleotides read TGTGCCAGCAGCTTGGCCGCGGGGCCCGGGCCGGAGACCCAGTACTTC. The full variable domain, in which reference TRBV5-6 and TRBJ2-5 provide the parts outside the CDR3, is DAGVTQSPTHLIKTRGQQVTLRCSPKSGHDTVSWYQQALGQGPQFIFQYYEEEERQRGNFPDRFSGHQFPNYSSELNVNALLLGDSALYLCASSLAAGPGPETQYFGPGTRLLVL.

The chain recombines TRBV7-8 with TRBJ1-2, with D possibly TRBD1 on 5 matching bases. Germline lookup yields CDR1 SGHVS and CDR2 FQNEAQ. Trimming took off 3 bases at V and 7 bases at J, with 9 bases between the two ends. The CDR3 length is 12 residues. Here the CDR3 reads CASSFGGTGYTF. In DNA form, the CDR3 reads TGTGCCAGCAGCTTCGGGGGTACTGGCTACACCTTC. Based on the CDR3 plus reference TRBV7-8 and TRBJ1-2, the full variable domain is GAGVSQSPRYKVAKRGQDVALRCDPISGHVSLFWYQQALGQGPEFLTYFQNEAQLDKSGLPSDRFFAERPEGSVSTLKIQRTQQEDSAVYLCASSFGGTGYTFGSGTRLTVV.

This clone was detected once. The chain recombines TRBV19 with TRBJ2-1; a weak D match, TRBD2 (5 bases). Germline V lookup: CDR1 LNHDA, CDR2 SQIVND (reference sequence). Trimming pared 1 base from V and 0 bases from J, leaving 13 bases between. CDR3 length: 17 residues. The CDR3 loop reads CASSIVWRARSYNEQFF. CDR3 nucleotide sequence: TGTGCCAGTAGTATAGTTTGGCGGGCACGCTCCTACAATGAGCAGTTCTTC.

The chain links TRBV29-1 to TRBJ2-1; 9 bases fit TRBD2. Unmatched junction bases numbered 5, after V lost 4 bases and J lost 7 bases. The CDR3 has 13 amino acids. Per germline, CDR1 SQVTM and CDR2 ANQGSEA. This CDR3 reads CSVALREGNEQFF. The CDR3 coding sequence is TGCAGCGTTGCATTGCGGGAGGGTAATGAGCAGTTCTTC.

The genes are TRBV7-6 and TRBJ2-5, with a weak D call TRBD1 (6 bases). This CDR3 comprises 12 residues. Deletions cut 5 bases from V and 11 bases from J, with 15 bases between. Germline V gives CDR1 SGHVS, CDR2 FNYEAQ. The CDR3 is CASSRVGGEQYF. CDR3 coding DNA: TGTGCCAGCAGCCGGGTAGGGGGAGAGCAGTACTTC.

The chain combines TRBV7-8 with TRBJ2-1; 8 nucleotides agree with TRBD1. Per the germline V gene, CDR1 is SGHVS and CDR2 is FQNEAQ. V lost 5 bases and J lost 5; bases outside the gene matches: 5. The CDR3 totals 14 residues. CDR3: CASSPDRVDNEQFF. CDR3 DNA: TGTGCCAGCAGCCCGGACAGGGTCGACAATGAGCAGTTCTTC.

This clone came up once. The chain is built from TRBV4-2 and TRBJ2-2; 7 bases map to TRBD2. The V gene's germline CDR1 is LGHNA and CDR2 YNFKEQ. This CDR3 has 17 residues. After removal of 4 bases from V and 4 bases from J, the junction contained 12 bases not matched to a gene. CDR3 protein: CASSLRSTSSGTGELFF. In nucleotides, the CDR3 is TGTGCCAGCAGCCTAAGGTCGACTAGCTCGGGCACCGGGGAGCTGTTTTTT.

CDR3 loop: CAWSVPTGETEAFF. The CDR3 DNA follows: TGTGCCTGGAGTGTGCCAACAGGAGAAACTGAAGCTTTCTTT. This chain links TRBV30 with TRBJ1-1, with TRBD1 as a possible D gene (5 bases). Germline V gene data show CDR1 as GTSNPN and CDR2 as SVGIG (reference sequence). V was shortened by 0 bases and J by 5 bases, with 13 bases between the two germline ends. The CDR3 is made up of 14 amino acids.